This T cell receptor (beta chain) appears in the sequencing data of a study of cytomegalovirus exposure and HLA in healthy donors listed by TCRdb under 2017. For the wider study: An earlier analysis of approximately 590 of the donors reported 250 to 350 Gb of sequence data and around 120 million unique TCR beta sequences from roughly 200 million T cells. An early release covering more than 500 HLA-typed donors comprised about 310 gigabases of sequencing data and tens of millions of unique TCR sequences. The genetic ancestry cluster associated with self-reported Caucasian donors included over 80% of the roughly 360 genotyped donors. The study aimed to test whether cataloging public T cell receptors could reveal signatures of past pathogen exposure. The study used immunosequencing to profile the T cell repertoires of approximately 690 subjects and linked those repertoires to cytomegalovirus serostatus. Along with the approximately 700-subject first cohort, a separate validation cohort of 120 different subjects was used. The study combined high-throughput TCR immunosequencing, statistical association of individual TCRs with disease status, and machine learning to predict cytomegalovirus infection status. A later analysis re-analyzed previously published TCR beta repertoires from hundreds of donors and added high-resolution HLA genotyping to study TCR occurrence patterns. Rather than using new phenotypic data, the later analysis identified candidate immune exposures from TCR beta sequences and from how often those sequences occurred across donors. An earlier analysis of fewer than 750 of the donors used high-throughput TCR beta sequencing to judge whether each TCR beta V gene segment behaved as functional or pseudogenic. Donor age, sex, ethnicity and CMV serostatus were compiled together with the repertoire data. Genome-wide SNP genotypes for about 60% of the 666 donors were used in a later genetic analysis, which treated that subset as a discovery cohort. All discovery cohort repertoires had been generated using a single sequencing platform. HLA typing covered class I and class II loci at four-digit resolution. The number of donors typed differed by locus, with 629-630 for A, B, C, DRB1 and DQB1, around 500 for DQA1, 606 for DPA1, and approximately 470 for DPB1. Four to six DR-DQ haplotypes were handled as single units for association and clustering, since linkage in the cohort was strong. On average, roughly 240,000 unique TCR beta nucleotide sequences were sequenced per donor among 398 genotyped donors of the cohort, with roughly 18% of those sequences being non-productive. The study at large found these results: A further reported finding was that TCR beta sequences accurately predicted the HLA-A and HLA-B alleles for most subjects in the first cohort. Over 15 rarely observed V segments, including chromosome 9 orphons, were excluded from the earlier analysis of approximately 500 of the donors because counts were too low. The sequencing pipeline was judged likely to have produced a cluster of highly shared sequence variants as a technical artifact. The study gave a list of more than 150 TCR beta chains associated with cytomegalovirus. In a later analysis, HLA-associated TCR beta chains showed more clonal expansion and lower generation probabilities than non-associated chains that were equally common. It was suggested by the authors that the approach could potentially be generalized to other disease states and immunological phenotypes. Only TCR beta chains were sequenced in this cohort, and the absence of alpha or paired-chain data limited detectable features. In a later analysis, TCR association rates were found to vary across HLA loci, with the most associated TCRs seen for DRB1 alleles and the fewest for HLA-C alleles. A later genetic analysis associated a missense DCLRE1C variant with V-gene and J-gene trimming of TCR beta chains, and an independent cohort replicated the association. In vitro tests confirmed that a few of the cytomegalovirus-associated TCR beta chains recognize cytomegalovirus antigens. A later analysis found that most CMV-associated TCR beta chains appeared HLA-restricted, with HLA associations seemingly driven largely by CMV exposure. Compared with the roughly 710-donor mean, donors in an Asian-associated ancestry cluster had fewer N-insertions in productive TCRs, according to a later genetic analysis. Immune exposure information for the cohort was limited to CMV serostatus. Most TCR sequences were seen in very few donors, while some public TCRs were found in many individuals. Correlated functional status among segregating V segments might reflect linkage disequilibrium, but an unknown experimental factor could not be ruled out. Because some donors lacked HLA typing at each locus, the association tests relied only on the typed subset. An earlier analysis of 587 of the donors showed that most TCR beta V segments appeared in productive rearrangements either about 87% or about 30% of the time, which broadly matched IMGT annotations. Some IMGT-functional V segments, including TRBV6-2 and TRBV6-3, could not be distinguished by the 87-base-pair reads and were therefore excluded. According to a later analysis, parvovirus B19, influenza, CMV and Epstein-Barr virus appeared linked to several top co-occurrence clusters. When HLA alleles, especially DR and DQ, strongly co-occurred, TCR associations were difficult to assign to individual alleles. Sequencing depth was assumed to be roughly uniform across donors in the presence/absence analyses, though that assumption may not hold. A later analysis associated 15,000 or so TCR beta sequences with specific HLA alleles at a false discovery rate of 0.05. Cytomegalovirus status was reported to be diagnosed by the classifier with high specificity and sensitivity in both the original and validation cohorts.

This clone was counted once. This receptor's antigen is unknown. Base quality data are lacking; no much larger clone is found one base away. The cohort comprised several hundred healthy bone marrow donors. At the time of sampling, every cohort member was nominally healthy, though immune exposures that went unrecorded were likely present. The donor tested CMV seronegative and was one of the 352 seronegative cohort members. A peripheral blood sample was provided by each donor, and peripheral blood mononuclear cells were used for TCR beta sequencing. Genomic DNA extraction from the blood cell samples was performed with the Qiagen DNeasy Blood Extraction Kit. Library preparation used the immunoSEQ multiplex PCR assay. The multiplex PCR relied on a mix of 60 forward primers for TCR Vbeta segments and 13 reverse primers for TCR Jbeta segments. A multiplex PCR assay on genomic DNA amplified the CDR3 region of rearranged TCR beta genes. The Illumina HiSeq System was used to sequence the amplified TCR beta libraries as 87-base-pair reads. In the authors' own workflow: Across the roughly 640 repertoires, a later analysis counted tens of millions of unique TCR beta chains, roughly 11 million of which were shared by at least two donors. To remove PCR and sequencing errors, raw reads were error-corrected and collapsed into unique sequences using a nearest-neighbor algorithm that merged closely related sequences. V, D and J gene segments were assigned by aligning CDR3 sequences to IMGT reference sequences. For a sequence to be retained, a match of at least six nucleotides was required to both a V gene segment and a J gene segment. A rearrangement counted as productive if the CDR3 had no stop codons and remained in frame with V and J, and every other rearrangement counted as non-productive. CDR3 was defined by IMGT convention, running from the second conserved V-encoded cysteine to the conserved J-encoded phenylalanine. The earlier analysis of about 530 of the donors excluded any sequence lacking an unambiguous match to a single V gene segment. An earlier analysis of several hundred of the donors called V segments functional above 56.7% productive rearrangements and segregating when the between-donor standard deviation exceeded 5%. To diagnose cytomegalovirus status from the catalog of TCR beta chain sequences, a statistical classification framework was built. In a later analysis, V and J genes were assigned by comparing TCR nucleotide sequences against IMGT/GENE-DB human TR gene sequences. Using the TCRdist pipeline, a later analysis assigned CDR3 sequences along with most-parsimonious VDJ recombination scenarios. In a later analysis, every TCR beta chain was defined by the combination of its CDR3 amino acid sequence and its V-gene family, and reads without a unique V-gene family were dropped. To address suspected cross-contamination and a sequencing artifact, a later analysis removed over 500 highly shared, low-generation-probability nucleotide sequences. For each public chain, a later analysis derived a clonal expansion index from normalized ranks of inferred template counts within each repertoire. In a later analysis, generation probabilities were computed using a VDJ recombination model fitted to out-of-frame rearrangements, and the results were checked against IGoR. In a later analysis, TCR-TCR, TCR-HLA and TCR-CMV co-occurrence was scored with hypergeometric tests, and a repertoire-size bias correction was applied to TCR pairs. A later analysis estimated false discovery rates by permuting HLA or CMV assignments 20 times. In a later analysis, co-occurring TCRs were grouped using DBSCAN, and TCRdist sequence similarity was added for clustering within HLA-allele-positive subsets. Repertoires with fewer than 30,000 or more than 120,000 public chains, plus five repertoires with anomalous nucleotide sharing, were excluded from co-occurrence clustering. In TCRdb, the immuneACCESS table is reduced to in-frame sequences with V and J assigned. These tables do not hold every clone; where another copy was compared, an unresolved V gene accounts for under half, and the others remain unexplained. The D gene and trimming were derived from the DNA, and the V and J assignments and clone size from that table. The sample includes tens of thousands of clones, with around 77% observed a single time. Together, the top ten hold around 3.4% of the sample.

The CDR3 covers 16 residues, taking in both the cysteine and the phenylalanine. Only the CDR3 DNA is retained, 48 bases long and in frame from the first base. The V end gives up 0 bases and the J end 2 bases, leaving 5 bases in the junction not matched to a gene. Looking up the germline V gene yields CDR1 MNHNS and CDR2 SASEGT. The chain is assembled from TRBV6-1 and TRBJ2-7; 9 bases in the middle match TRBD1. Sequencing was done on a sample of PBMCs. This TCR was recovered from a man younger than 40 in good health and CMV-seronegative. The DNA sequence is TGTGCCAGCAGTGAAGCAGCCGGGACAGGGCCCTACGAGCAGTACTTC. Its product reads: CASSEAAGTGPYEQYF.